This T cell receptor (beta chain) is from a study of cytomegalovirus exposure and HLA in healthy donors. Study-level findings and limits: Analysis was performed later, and it showed HLA-associated TCR beta chains to be more clonally expanded than equally common others. In a later analysis, an Asian-associated ancestry cluster reportedly showed fewer N-insertions than the roughly 690-donor mean.

Comments on this clone: Its cognate antigen is unknown.

Germline lookup yields CDR1 SGHRS and CDR2 YFSETQ. Trimming shortened V by 3 bases and J by 7 bases, and 11 bases separated the two germline ends. This CDR3 region has 13 residues. The PCR ran on 60 Vbeta and 13 Jbeta primers. Here immunoSEQ multiplex PCR was the method, and the copy in TCRdb shows in-frame clones only, minus some. The table lists tens of thousands of clones, about 85% of them singletons. The J gene is TRBJ2-1, the V gene TRBV5-1, with D perhaps TRBD2 (6 bases). The sequenced sample was PBMCs. The receptor was isolated from a woman aged 40 to 50 in good health and CMV-seropositive. The CDR3 here is CASSSPRGNEQFF. The CDR3 nucleotides are TGCGCCAGCAGCTCACCACGGGGGAATGAGCAGTTCTTC.